The clone carrying this T cell receptor (beta chain) has ten or more counts. The antigen is not known. Template switching (which added a universal primer site) was used, and cDNA carried unique molecular identifiers. MiXCR, applied by TCRdb to the 5' RACE reads, yields one record per CDR3 protein. The repertoire has 420,000 or so distinct CDR3 sequences, roughly 20% of them found once; the top ten carry 10% to 15%. The data belong to a study of identical twins. Study-wide points: In drawing conclusions, the study used cross-sectional statistical analysis and did not follow the same donors. Out-of-frame alpha sequences shared by twins were enriched for low generation probability.

This CDR3 has 10 amino acids. Germline V gene data show CDR1 as GTSNPN and CDR2 as SVGIG (reference sequence). Trimming cost V 3 bases and J 5 bases, with 4 bases left between them. The rearrangement links TRBV30 to TRBJ2-5, with D unclear. Sample: naive T cells sorted from blood. The receptor was derived from a man between 45 and 60 years old in good health. This chain's CDR3 is CAWSRETQYF. In DNA form, the CDR3 reads TGTGCCTGGAGCCGCGAGACCCAGTACTTC.